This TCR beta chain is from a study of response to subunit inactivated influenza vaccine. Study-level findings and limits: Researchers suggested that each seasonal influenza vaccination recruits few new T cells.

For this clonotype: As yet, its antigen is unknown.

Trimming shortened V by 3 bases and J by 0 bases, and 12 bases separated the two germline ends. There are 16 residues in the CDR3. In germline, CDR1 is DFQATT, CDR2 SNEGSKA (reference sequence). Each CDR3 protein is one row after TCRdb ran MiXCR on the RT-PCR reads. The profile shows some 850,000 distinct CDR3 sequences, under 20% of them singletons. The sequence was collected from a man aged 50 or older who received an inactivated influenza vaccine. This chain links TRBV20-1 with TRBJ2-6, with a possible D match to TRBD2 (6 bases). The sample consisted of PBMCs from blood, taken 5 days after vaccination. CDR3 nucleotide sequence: TGCAGTGCTAGCCATTCGGGGGTCTCTGGGGCCAACGTCCTGACTTTC. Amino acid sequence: CSASHSGVSGANVLTF.